The next 9 T cell receptor beta chains were all read from a single sample in a study of T cell changes during pregnancy in multiple sclerosis. Here immunoSEQ multiplex PCR was the method, and the copy in TCRdb shows in-frame clones only, minus some. The repertoire holds about 80,000 clones, with about 92% as singletons. The sequencing used peripheral blood, collected before pregnancy. Receptor source: a female donor with multiple sclerosis, enrolled in a pregnancy study.

This chain uses TRBV28 with TRBJ2-5, with D perhaps TRBD2 (6 bases). V was shortened by 5 bases and J by 5 bases, with 18 bases between the two germline ends. The germline CDR1 and CDR2 sequences are MDHEN and SYDVKM. The CDR3 sequence is 15 residues long. This CDR3 reads CASSPSRGGAETQYF. In DNA, the CDR3 is TGTGCCAGCAGTCCCTCCCGGGGCGGGGCGGAGACCCAGTACTTC.

This clone was observed a single time. The genes are TRBV6-1 and TRBJ2-2; D uncertain. This CDR3 is 13 amino acids long. The germline V gene has CDR1 MNHNS and CDR2 SASEGT. Trimming pared 4 bases from V and 3 bases from J, leaving 6 bases between. CDR3 sequence reads: CASSGAYTGELFF. CDR3 in DNA: TGTGCCAGCAGTGGGGCGTACACCGGGGAGCTGTTTTTT.

The rearrangement uses TRBV7-9 and TRBJ2-7; 7 bases agree with TRBD2. This CDR3 contains 15 residues. Germline V gene sequence: CDR1 SEHNR, CDR2 FQNEAQ (reference sequence). Germline trimming cut 4 bases from V and 1 base from J; bases unmatched to any gene: 7. The CDR3 reads CASSSERDGSYEQYF. In nucleotides, the CDR3 is TGTGCCAGCAGCTCCGAGCGGGACGGATCCTACGAGCAGTACTTC.

The J gene is TRBJ1-5, the V gene TRBV5-6; D not resolved. Germline CDR1 and CDR2: SGHDT and YYEEEE. The CDR3 is 16 amino acids. Trimming took 2 bases from V and 0 from J, leaving 12 bases between them. The chain's CDR3 is CASSFSEHHSNQPQHF. The CDR3 coding sequence is TGTGCCAGCAGCTTCTCTGAGCATCATAGCAATCAGCCCCAGCATTTT.

The rearrangement joins TRBV5-1 to TRBJ2-3; D might be TRBD2 (6 bases). Germline assignment: CDR1 SGHRS and CDR2 YFSETQ. The CDR3 runs to 15 residues. V was trimmed by 7 bases and J by 0 bases, leaving 15 bases between them. Here the CDR3 DNA reads TGCGCCAGCGATCCGGGAGTTACTAGCACAGATACGCAGTATTTT. It is translated as CASDPGVTSTDTQYF.

The rearrangement joins TRBV5-1 to TRBJ2-1, with D possibly matching TRBD2 (5 bases). Between the trimmed V and J ends, which lost 3 bases and 10 bases, there was a span of 14 bases. This CDR3 has 13 residues. CDR1 SGHRS and CDR2 YFSETQ come from the germline V gene. The CDR3 DNA follows: TGCGCCAGCAGCTCCAGTCTGGGAGCGGAGCAGTTCTTC. Translating it yields CASSSSLGAEQFF.

The rearrangement joins TRBV7-2 to TRBJ2-3, with 9 bases that match TRBD1. V lost 4 bases, J lost 0 bases, and 2 bases stayed unmatched. The CDR3 is 15 amino acids. Germline CDR1 reads SGHTA; CDR2 reads FQGNSA. CDR3 DNA sequence: TGTGCCAGCAGCTCGGGACAGGGAAGCACAGATACGCAGTATTTT. Its translation is CASSSGQGSTDTQYF.

V gene TRBV7-2 combines with J gene TRBJ1-2; the match to TRBD1 covers 7 bases. Trimming removed 5 bases from V and 7 bases from J; junction bases left unmatched: 10. Germline CDR1 and CDR2: SGHTA and FQGNSA. The CDR3 totals 14 residues. The CDR3 DNA is TGTGCCAGCAGCCCCTTGATGACAGGGTCTGGCTACACCTTC. Amino acids: CASSPLMTGSGYTF. Looking up the rest from reference TRBV7-2 and TRBJ1-2 gives the full variable domain: GAGVSQSPSNKVTEKGKDVELRCDPISGHTALYWYRQSLGQGLEFLIYFQGNSAPDKSGLPSDRFSAERTGGSVSTLTIQRTQQEDSAVYLCASSPLMTGSGYTFGSGTRLTVV.

The chain recombines TRBV2 with TRBJ2-2; TRBD2 matches at 13 bases. The CDR3 consists of 16 residues. V gave up 6 bases and J gave up 1 base; unmatched junction bases: 2. Germline-derived CDR1 and CDR2 are SNHLY and FYNNEI. Here the CDR3 reads CASRRLAGGNTGELFF. The CDR3 DNA is TGTGCCAGCAGGCGACTAGCGGGAGGGAACACCGGGGAGCTGTTTTTT. The complete variable domain, with remaining parts taken from reference TRBV2 and TRBJ2-2, reads EPEVTQTPSHQVTQMGQEVILRCVPISNHLYFYWYRQILGQKVEFLVSFYNNEISEKSEIFDDQFSVERPDGSNFTLKIRSTKLEDSAMYFCASRRLAGGNTGELFFGEGSRLTVL.